The present T cell receptor (beta chain) was sequenced within a study of blood T cell repertoires in COVID-19 (TCRdb year 2020). Background on the whole study: Samples covering the acute and convalescent phases of COVID-19 were provided by collaborators in the United States, Italy and Spain. Samples were obtained from the ongoing ImmuneRACE study (first 160 participants) and from some 1,200 subjects provided by 6 global collaborators. A freely available public database, intended as a resource for researchers studying the immune response to SARS-CoV-2, is where the repertoires were released. Where available, HLA class I and class II types were taken from metadata supplied by the sample provider and were not determined by assay-based typing. The material from the prospective study consisted of cDNA or gDNA derived from T cells, B-cell-depleted T cells, or PBMCs. Deeply sampled blood TCRbeta repertoires from subjects exposed to, actively infected with, or recovered from COVID-19 were included in the dataset. The sample metadata nearly always contained a de-identified subject ID, COVID-19 status, age in years and sex.

Collaborating institutions collected whole blood in K2EDTA tubes following their own protocols. For TCRbeta analysis, collaborators shipped samples as frozen whole blood, isolated PBMCs, or DNA extracted from either of those sample types. The study at large found these results: The quantity of clinical and demographic metadata differed by source and by participant and was supplied without curation.

Of note for this clone: The clone's antigen remains unknown. No base quality values were provided; no much bigger clone lies one nucleotide off.

From V the trimming removes 6 bases and from J it removes 4 bases, while the gene matches leave 14 bases of the junction unaccounted for. The CDR3 runs 19 amino acids, cysteine and phenylalanine included. The CDR3 DNA has 57 bases and is translated from base 1. Per the germline V gene, MGHRA is the CDR1 and YSYEKL is the CDR2. TCRbeta CDR3 regions were amplified from genomic DNA using the immunoSEQ Assay, a bias-controlled multiplex PCR. The authors' pipeline ran thus. Within the assay, amplification of reference gene primers was used to estimate how many nucleated cells each sample contained. To quantify the absolute abundance of each unique TCRbeta CDR3 rearrangement, sequence reads were collapsed and filtered. For each sample, productive Simpson clonality was calculated as the square root of Simpson's diversity index across productive rearrangements. Not all clones reach the TCRdb copy of this immuneACCESS table, which keeps in-frame sequences only. Checked studies attribute under half of the gap to unresolved V genes and leave the rest unexplained. That table furnishes V, J and clone size, whereas the DNA furnished D and trimming. For this sample the table gives 60,000 to 70,000 clones, of which around 86% were detected only once. Over 1.3% of the sample lies in the top ten.

This sequence was found in a woman in her fifties or sixties with acute or convalescent COVID-19. The sequence links TRBV4-1 to TRBJ2-3, with 15 middle bases fitting TRBD2. Sequenced sample: peripheral blood. The CDR3 region reads CASRIGLAGGPGFADTQYF. The sequenced DNA is TGCGCCAGCAGAATAGGACTAGCGGGAGGGCCGGGTTTCGCAGATACGCAGTATTTT.